The rows below give T cell receptor beta chains drawn from one sample of a study of Graves' ophthalmopathy and Graves' hyperthyroidism. TCRdb reprocessed the multiplex PCR reads with MiXCR, giving one entry per CDR3 protein. There are more than 1,000,000 distinct CDR3 sequences in the sample; 35% to 40% occur only once, and over 8.5% lies in the top ten. Material for sequencing was peripheral blood or thyroid tissue (not recorded which). These receptors were taken from an adult man with Graves' hyperthyroidism. CDR3s include the opening cysteine and the closing phenylalanine or tryptophan. D genes are given only for firm matches. Size tells how often a clone was seen (once, few, many) or the class of an expanded clone, and some rows leave it out.

CDR3 DNA: TGCAGCGTCGGACAGGGGGCATCCGTCGGTGAAAAACTGTTTTTT; CDR3 protein: CSVGQGASVGEKLFF; clone size: .; V gene: TRBV29-1; J gene: TRBJ1-4; D gene: TRBD1
CDR3 DNA: TGTGCCAGCAACAAAAAGACAGGGGGCAAGGTCTTTGGGACCCAACAGTACTTC; CDR3 protein: CASNKKTGGKVFGTQQYF; clone size: .; V gene: TRBV12-3/TRBV12-4; J gene: TRBJ2-7; D gene: TRBD1
CDR3 DNA: TGTGCCACCAAGGACGGGAGGCAGGGCGGCAATCAGCCCCAGCATTTT; CDR3 protein: CATKDGRQGGNQPQHF; clone size: .; V gene: TRBV24-1; J gene: TRBJ1-5; D gene: .
CDR3 DNA: TGTGCCAGCAGCTTAGTCGGTGGTGGAGGGACCCAGTACTTC; CDR3 protein: CASSLVGGGGTQYF; clone size: many; V gene: TRBV11-2; J gene: TRBJ2-5; D gene: .
CDR3 DNA: TGCGCCAGCAGCTTGGAAAGAACAAGGACCCAGTACTTC; CDR3 protein: CASSLERTRTQYF; clone size: few; V gene: TRBV5-1; J gene: TRBJ2-5; D gene: .
CDR3 DNA: TGTGCCAGCAGCACCTCTACAGGGGGCGGCGAGCAGTACTTC; CDR3 protein: CASSTSTGGGEQYF; clone size: .; V gene: TRBV7-8; J gene: TRBJ2-7; D gene: TRBD1
CDR3 DNA: TGTGCCAGCAGCCTTATGACTAGCGGGGCACCTTACGAGCAGTACTTC; CDR3 protein: CASSLMTSGAPYEQYF; clone size: few; V gene: TRBV9; J gene: TRBJ2-7; D gene: TRBD2
CDR3 DNA: TGCAGCGTTTCATCGGGACAGGGTTTGAATTCACCCCTCCACTTT; CDR3 protein: CSVSSGQGLNSPLHF; clone size: many; V gene: TRBV29-1; J gene: TRBJ1-6; D gene: TRBD1
CDR3 DNA: TGTGCCAGCAGCGACACCTCCCCCGGCTACACCTTC; CDR3 protein: CASSDTSPGYTF; clone size: many; V gene: TRBV10-3; J gene: TRBJ1-2; D gene: .
CDR3 DNA: TGTGCCAGCAGCCAAGATTCATCCGGGCAGGTCCGCCGCGAGCTGTTTTTT; CDR3 protein: CASSQDSSGQVRRELFF; clone size: many; V gene: TRBV14; J gene: TRBJ2-2; D gene: .
CDR3 DNA: TGCAGCCCCTTCGGACCCTCGGAGACCCAGTACTTC; CDR3 protein: CSPFGPSETQYF; clone size: .; V gene: TRBV29-1; J gene: TRBJ2-5; D gene: .
CDR3 DNA: TGCAGCGTTGCGGTGGGACTAGCGAGCTATGGCTACACCTTC; CDR3 protein: CSVAVGLASYGYTF; clone size: few; V gene: TRBV29-1; J gene: TRBJ1-2; D gene: .
CDR3 DNA: TGTGCCAGTAGCCCAGTGGGCGGCTACACCTTC; CDR3 protein: CASSPVGGYTF; clone size: few; V gene: TRBV19; J gene: TRBJ1-2; D gene: .
CDR3 DNA: TGTGCCAGCAGTGACGACAGTTGGGGGGCTGAGACCCAGTACTTC; CDR3 protein: CASSDDSWGAETQYF; clone size: .; V gene: TRBV2; J gene: TRBJ2-5; D gene: .
CDR3 DNA: TGTGCCAGCAGTACACAGGGGTCCCTTCGGAATTCACCCCTCCACTTT; CDR3 protein: CASSTQGSLRNSPLHF; clone size: .; V gene: TRBV6-1; J gene: TRBJ1-6; D gene: TRBD1
CDR3 DNA: TGTGCCAGCAGCTTGAGTCTGGGCTCTAACTATGGCTACACCTTC; CDR3 protein: CASSLSLGSNYGYTF; clone size: few; V gene: TRBV5-1; J gene: TRBJ1-2; D gene: .
CDR3 DNA: TGTGCCAGCAGCGCCACCCAGGGGTACCAGCCCCAGCATTTT; CDR3 protein: CASSATQGYQPQHF; clone size: many; V gene: TRBV9; J gene: TRBJ1-5; D gene: .
CDR3 DNA: TGTGCCAGCAAGGCTAGCGGACTCTACGAGCAGTACTTC; CDR3 protein: CASKASGLYEQYF; clone size: .; V gene: TRBV7-9; J gene: TRBJ2-7; D gene: TRBD2
CDR3 DNA: TGTGCCACAGCCGGGACAACTTTGGGCGAGCAGTACTTC; CDR3 protein: CATAGTTLGEQYF; clone size: many; V gene: TRBV6-5; J gene: TRBJ2-7; D gene: .
CDR3 DNA: TGTGCCAGCACAGCCACAGCGACCTACGAGCAGTACTTC; CDR3 protein: CASTATATYEQYF; clone size: .; V gene: TRBV7-2; J gene: TRBJ2-7; D gene: .
CDR3 DNA: TGCAGTGCTAGGAGTGACAGGGCGCAGGTTCAGCCCCAGCATTTT; CDR3 protein: CSARSDRAQVQPQHF; clone size: many; V gene: TRBV20-1; J gene: TRBJ1-5; D gene: TRBD1
CDR3 DNA: TGTGCCAGCAGTGAAGAAGCAGGAAACACCATATATTTT; CDR3 protein: CASSEEAGNTIYF; clone size: few; V gene: TRBV2; J gene: TRBJ1-3; D gene: .
CDR3 DNA: TGCGCCAGCAGTGCCGGACTAGCGGGGGCCCTCTCTCCGGAGCAGTACTTC; CDR3 protein: CASSAGLAGALSPEQYF; clone size: .; V gene: TRBV10-2; J gene: TRBJ2-7; D gene: TRBD2
CDR3 DNA: TGTGCCATCAGTAGGGGCAGAGACACCGGGGAGCTGTTTTTT; CDR3 protein: CAISRGRDTGELFF; clone size: many; V gene: TRBV10-3; J gene: TRBJ2-2; D gene: .
CDR3 DNA: TGTGCCAGCAGCTTAGGGTCCGGGTACTTAGTCGGAGAGACCCAGTACTTC; CDR3 protein: CASSLGSGYLVGETQYF; clone size: .; V gene: TRBV7-2; J gene: TRBJ2-5; D gene: .
CDR3 DNA: TGCAGTGCTTATCCGAGTGCAACTAATGAAAAACTGTTTTTT; CDR3 protein: CSAYPSATNEKLFF; clone size: many; V gene: TRBV20-1; J gene: TRBJ1-4; D gene: .
CDR3 DNA: TGCGCCAGCGGCAAGACAGGGTACACTGAAGCTTTCTTT; CDR3 protein: CASGKTGYTEAFF; clone size: many; V gene: TRBV5-1; J gene: TRBJ1-1; D gene: TRBD1